There are a few counts of the clone carrying this T cell receptor (beta chain). Antigen unknown. PCR used 60 Vbeta primers and 13 Jbeta primers. Profiled with immunoSEQ multiplex PCR; TCRdb holds only in-frame clones, not every one. The sample includes about 150,000 clones, around 9.7% seen only once; the top ten take roughly 2%. The CDR3 has 15 residues. V lost 4 bases and J 0 bases, leaving 12 bases between the germline ends. In germline, CDR1 is SGHNT, CDR2 YYREEE (reference sequence). The sample originates from a study of cytomegalovirus exposure and HLA in healthy donors. Whole-study results and caveats: Sequencing likely produced, as an artifact, a cluster of highly shared sequence variants. A later analysis revealed that TCR association rates differed between HLA loci, peaking at DRB1 and bottoming out at HLA-C. Investigators reported 164 TCR beta chains as tied to cytomegalovirus.

Sequencing was performed on PBMCs. J is TRBJ2-3 and V is TRBV5-4; a possible D gene is TRBD1 (6 bases). The sequence was collected from a man in his fifties or sixties in good health and CMV-seronegative. The CDR3 spells CASSRTGSSTDTQYF. In nucleotides, the CDR3 is TGTGCCAGCAGCCGAACAGGGTCTAGCACAGATACGCAGTATTTT.